One and the same sample provided the 4 T cell receptor beta chains below, sequenced in a study of vaccination effects on CD4 cells after COVID-19. Antigen-specific CD4+ T cells were expanded with viral peptide pools in the ViraFEST assay before sequencing. Isolating CD4+ T cells followed more than 9 days of culture. Vaccine administered to participants consisted of two doses of either BNT162b2 or mRNA-1273. TCRdb keeps only in-frame clones here, not all; method: immunoSEQ multiplex PCR. This table holds tens of thousands of clones, 65% to 80% found once. Their antigens remain unidentified. This specimen was CD4+ T cells from PBMCs cultured with HCoV-OC43 spike peptides, taken after COVID-19 vaccination. Regarding subset: HCoV-OC43 spike overlapping peptide pool stimulation. The source is a human donor who received a COVID-19 vaccine.

This clone was seen a single time. The V gene is TRBV14, the J gene TRBJ1-1, with unresolved D. CDR1 is SGHDN and CDR2 is FVKESK in the germline V gene. This CDR3 has 14 amino acids. With 3 bases removed from V and 0 bases from J, the gap between germline ends came to 8 bases. The CDR3 reads CASSHLDLNTEAFF. The CDR3 DNA reads as TGTGCCAGCAGCCACCTCGACCTGAACACTGAAGCTTTCTTT.

This clone has a single count. The chain uses TRBV5-6 and TRBJ2-1; D gene ambiguous. Looked up from germline, CDR1 is SGHDT and CDR2 is YYEEEE. V was clipped by 4 bases and J by 4 bases, with 3 bases between them. There are 11 residues in the CDR3. The CDR3: CASSNYNEQFF. CDR3 coding DNA: TGTGCCAGCAGCAATTACAATGAGCAGTTCTTC.

This clone was found a few times. The V and J genes are TRBV11-2 and TRBJ2-7; D assignment may be TRBD1 or TRBD2 (5 bases each). CDR1 is SGHAT, CDR2 FQNNGV, per germline. The CDR3 extends over 13 amino acids. V gave up 5 bases and J gave up 2 bases, with 10 bases separating them. CDR3 sequence reads: CASSPQGAYEQYF. The CDR3 bases are TGTGCCAGCAGCCCGCAGGGAGCCTACGAGCAGTACTTC.

This clone has only a few counts. This same CDR3 is encoded by further DNA sequences in the sample. This chain uses TRBV7-8 with TRBJ1-2; D is uncertain. V was cut by 1 base and J by 8 bases, with 11 bases left in between. CDR3 size: 13 residues. CDR1 SGHVS and CDR2 FQNEAQ come from the germline V gene. CDR3 protein: CASSLVRGEGYTF. The CDR3, as DNA: TGTGCCAGCAGCTTAGTTCGGGGAGAAGGCTACACCTTC. The whole variable domain, remainder taken from reference TRBV7-8 and TRBJ1-2, is GAGVSQSPRYKVAKRGQDVALRCDPISGHVSLFWYQQALGQGPEFLTYFQNEAQLDKSGLPSDRFFAERPEGSVSTLKIQRTQQEDSAVYLCASSLVRGEGYTFGSGTRLTVV.